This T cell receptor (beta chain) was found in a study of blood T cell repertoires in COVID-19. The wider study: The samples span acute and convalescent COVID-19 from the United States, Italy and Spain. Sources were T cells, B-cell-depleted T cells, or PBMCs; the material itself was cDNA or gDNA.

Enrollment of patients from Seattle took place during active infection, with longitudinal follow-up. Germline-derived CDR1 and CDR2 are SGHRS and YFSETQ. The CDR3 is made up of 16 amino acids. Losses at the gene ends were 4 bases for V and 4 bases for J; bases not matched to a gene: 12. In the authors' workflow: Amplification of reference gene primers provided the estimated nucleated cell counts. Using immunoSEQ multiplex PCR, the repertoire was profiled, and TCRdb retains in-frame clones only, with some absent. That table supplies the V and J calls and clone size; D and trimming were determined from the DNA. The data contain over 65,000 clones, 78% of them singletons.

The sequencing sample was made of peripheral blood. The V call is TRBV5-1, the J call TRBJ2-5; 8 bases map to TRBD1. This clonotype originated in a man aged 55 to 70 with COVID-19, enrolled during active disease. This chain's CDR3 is CASSGTGGSVRETQYF. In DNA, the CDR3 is TGCGCCAGCAGCGGAACAGGGGGATCGGTAAGAGAGACCCAGTACTTC.